Below are 10 T cell receptor beta chains sequenced from a single sample in a study of cytomegalovirus exposure and HLA in healthy donors (dated by TCRdb to about 2017). The library was produced with the immunoSEQ multiplex PCR assay. The multiplex PCR relied on a mix of 60 forward primers for TCR Vbeta segments and 13 reverse primers for TCR Jbeta segments. Entries here come from immuneACCESS through TCRdb and include only in-frame sequences with V and J called. Some clones fail to appear in such tables; in the studies checked, an unresolved V gene covers under half of the shortfall, and the cause of the remainder is unknown. The table for this sample lists roughly 140,000 clones; more than 75% of them were counted only once. 2.5% to 3% of the sample comes from the top ten. Sequenced sample: PBMCs. All receptors come from a female donor in good health and CMV-seronegative.

The rearrangement joins TRBV6-1 to TRBJ2-7; TRBD1 is a possible D gene (6 bases). Germline CDR1 MNHNS, CDR2 SASEGT. Trimming pared 5 bases from V and 0 bases from J, leaving 11 bases between. The CDR3 length is 14 residues. The CDR3 bases are TGTGCCAGCAGTCCCCGGACAGACTCCTACGAGCAGTACTTC. It yields the protein CASSPRTDSYEQYF.

A single count supports this clone. The rearrangement uses TRBV27 and TRBJ2-1; the match to TRBD2 covers 11 bases. V dropped 4 bases and J dropped 7; count of bases not matched to a gene: 6. This CDR3 is 15 amino acids long. The germline CDR1 and CDR2 sequences are MNHEY and SMNVEV (reference sequence). The CDR3 region is CASSSGTSGTNEQFF. CDR3 sequence (DNA): TGTGCCAGCAGTTCCGGGACTAGCGGTACGAATGAGCAGTTCTTC.

This rearrangement joins TRBV2 to TRBJ1-5; no definite D call. The CDR3 totals 14 residues. CDR1 and CDR2 from the germline V gene are SNHLY and FYNNEI. Trimming took off 7 bases at V and 2 bases at J, with 12 bases between the two ends. As DNA, the CDR3 is TGTGCCAGCAAACGGACTGAGGGCAATCAGCCCCAGCATTTT. It codes for CASKRTEGNQPQHF. The variable domain in full, with the rest retrieved from reference TRBV2 and TRBJ1-5, is EPEVTQTPSHQVTQMGQEVILRCVPISNHLYFYWYRQILGQKVEFLVSFYNNEISEKSEIFDDQFSVERPDGSNFTLKIRSTKLEDSAMYFCASKRTEGNQPQHFGDGTRLSIL.

The V gene is TRBV5-4, the J gene TRBJ2-7, with 10 bases that match TRBD2. V was pared by 2 bases and J by 2 bases, with 1 base of the junction left unmatched. CDR3 length equals 14 residues. CDR1 and CDR2 from the germline V gene are SGHNT and YYREEE (reference sequence). The DNA for the CDR3 is TGTGCCAGCAGCTTCGGACTAGCGGCCTACGAGCAGTACTTC. Translating it yields CASSFGLAAYEQYF.

V gene TRBV7-2 combines with J gene TRBJ2-2; D is possibly TRBD1 (5 bases). V gave up 1 base and J gave up 4 bases, with 10 bases separating them. This CDR3 has 15 residues. Germline-derived CDR1 and CDR2 are SGHTA and FQGNSA. CDR3 protein: CASSLERQSTGELFF. The CDR3, as DNA: TGTGCCAGCAGCTTAGAGAGACAGAGCACCGGGGAGCTGTTTTTT. Variable domain in full (rest from reference TRBV7-2 and TRBJ2-2): GAGVSQSPSNKVTEKGKDVELRCDPISGHTALYWYRQSLGQGLEFLIYFQGNSAPDKSGLPSDRFSAERTGGSVSTLTIQRTQQEDSAVYLCASSLERQSTGELFFGEGSRLTVL.

This chain joins TRBV2 and TRBJ1-1, with D perhaps TRBD1 (6 bases). The germline V gene has CDR1 SNHLY and CDR2 FYNNEI. The CDR3 is 15 residues long. The V and J ends lost 3 bases and 6 bases respectively, with 17 bases between them. The CDR3 reads CASSEVGALQAEAFF. In DNA form, the CDR3 reads TGTGCCAGCAGTGAGGTGGGGGCACTACAAGCTGAAGCTTTCTTT.

This clone showed up just a few times. The genes are TRBV5-1 and TRBJ2-1, with 9 nucleotides matching TRBD2. V lost 4 bases and J lost 5; bases outside the gene matches: 7. CDR1 and CDR2 from the germline V gene are SGHRS and YFSETQ. The CDR3 has 15 residues. CDR3 amino acids: CASSPLAGLNNEQFF. CDR3 nucleotides: TGCGCCAGCAGCCCCCTAGCGGGACTCAACAATGAGCAGTTCTTC.

CDR3 nucleotides: TGCAGCCTACATGGCGGCTTTAGCACAGATACGCAGTATTTT. Translation: CSLHGGFSTDTQYF. V is TRBV29-1 and J is TRBJ2-3, with D unresolved. V was shortened by 8 bases and J by 0 bases, with 15 bases between the two germline ends. From germline, CDR1 is SQVTM and CDR2 ANQGSEA. This CDR3 is 14 amino acids long.

This chain connects TRBV7-2 to TRBJ2-5; 16 bases agree with TRBD2. The CDR3 runs to 16 residues. Germline lookup yields CDR1 SGHTA and CDR2 FQGNSA. V lost 5 bases and J lost 7; bases outside the gene matches: 7. CDR3 DNA: TGTGCCAGCAGCGGGGGACTAGCGGGGGGGTGGGGGACCCAGTACTTC. Translating it yields CASSGGLAGGWGTQYF.

The genes are TRBV6-1 and TRBJ2-7; 10 positions agree with TRBD2. This CDR3 region has 13 residues. V dropped 7 bases and J dropped 4; count of bases not matched to a gene: 4. Germline CDR1 and CDR2: MNHNS and SASEGT. CDR3 sequence reads: CASKELAGYEQYF. The CDR3 bases are TGTGCCAGCAAGGAACTAGCGGGATACGAGCAGTACTTC.